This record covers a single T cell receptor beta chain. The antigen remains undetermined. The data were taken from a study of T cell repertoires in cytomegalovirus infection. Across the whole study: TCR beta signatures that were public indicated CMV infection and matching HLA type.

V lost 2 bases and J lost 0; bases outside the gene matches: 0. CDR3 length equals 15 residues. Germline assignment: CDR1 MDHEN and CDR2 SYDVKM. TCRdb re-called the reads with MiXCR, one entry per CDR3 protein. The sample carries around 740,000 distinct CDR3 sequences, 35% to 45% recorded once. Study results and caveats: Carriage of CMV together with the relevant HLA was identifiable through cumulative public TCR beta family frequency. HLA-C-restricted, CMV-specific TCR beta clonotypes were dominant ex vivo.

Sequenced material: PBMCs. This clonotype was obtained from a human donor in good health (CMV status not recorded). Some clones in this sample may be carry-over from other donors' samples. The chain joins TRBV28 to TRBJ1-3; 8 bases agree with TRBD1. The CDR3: CASSLQGASGNTIYF. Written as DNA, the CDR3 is TGTGCCAGCAGTTTACAGGGGGCCTCTGGAAACACCATATATTTT.